There are a few counts of the clone carrying this T cell receptor (beta chain). Blood genomic DNA input for TRB amplification was roughly 220-500 ng. Multiplex PCR with BIOMED2 TRB-A/B primer pools amplified TRB rearrangements. Each CDR3 protein gets one entry after TCRdb re-called the multiplex PCR reads with MiXCR. The table shows 17,000 or so distinct CDR3 sequences, with over 30% occurring only once. This entry is derived from a study of T and B cells in COVID-19 patients. The sample comprised blood. This clonotype was sampled from a human donor with active COVID-19.

The CDR3 spells CASSPQLAGVYNEQFF. As DNA, the CDR3 is TGTGCCAGCTCACCTCAACTAGCGGGGGTGTACAATGAGCAGTTCTTC. This rearrangement joins TRBV18 to TRBJ2-1, with 11 bases fitting TRBD2. This CDR3 region has 16 residues. After removal of 3 bases from V and 4 bases from J, the junction contained 5 bases not matched to a gene. Looked up from germline, CDR1 is KGHSH and CDR2 is LQKENI.